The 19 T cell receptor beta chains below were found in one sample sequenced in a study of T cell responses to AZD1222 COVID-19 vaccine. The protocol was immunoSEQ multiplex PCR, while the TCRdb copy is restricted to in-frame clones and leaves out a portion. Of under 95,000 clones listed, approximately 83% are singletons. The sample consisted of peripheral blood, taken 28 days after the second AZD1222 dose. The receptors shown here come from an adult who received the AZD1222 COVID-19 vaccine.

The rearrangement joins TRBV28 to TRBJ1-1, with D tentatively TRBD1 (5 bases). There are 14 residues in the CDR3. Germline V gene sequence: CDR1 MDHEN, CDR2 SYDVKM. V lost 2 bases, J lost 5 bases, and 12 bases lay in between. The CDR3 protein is CASSLGQGGTEAFF. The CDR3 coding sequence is TGTGCCAGCAGTTTAGGGCAGGGAGGGACTGAAGCTTTCTTT.

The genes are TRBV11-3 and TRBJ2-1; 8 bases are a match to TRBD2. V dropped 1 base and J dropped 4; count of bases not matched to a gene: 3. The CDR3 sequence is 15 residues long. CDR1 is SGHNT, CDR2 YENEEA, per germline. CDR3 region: CASSLAGGQYNEQFF. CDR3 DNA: TGTGCCAGCAGCTTAGCGGGGGGGCAATACAATGAGCAGTTCTTC. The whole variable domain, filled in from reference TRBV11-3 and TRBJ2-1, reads EAGVVQSPRYKIIEKKQPVAFWCNPISGHNTLYWYLQNLGQGPELLIRYENEEAVDDSQLPKDRFSAERLKGVDSTLKIQPAELGDSAVYLCASSLAGGQYNEQFFGPGTRLTVL.

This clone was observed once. In DNA form, the CDR3 reads TGTGCCAGCAGTTACGTCGCCGCACAAACCTACGAGCAGTACTTC. Translating gives CASSYVAAQTYEQYF. This chain joins TRBV6-6 and TRBJ2-7; no reliable D call. Germline lookup yields CDR1 MNHNY and CDR2 SVGAGI (reference sequence). The CDR3 length is 15 residues. V lost 2 bases to trimming and J lost 2 bases, with 13 bases between them.

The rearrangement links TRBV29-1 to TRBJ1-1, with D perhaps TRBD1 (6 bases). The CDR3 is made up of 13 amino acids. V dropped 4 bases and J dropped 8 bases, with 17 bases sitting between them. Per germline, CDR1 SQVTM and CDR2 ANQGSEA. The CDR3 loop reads CSVGKGDSREAFF. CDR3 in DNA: TGCAGCGTTGGCAAGGGGGACTCTCGCGAAGCTTTCTTT.

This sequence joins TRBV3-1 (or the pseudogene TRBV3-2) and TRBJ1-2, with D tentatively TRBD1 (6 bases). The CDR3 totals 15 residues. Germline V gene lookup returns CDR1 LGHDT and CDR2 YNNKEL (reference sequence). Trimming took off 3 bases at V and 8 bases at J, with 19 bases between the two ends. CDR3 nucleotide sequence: TGTGCCAGCAGCCACGACAGGCAGGGGACGAGGGGCTACACCTTC. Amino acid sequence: CASSHDRQGTRGYTF.

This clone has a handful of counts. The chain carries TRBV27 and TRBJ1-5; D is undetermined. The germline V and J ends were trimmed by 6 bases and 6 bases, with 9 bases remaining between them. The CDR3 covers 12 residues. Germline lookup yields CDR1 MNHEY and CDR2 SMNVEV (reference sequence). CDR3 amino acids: CASSPSGQPQHF. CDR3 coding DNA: TGTGCCAGCAGCCCATCAGGTCAGCCCCAGCATTTT.

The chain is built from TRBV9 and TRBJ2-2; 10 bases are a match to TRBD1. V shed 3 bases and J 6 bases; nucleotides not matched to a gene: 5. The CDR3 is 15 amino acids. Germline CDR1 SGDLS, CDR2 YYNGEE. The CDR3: CASSGPGTGAGELFF. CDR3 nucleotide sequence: TGTGCCAGCAGCGGACCCGGGACAGGGGCCGGGGAGCTGTTTTTT.

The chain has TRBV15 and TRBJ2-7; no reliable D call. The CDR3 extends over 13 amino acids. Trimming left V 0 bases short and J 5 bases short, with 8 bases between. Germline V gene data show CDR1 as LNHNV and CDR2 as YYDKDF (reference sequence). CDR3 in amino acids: CATSRDRGDEQYF. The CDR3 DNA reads TGTGCCACCAGCAGAGATCGAGGAGACGAGCAGTACTTC.

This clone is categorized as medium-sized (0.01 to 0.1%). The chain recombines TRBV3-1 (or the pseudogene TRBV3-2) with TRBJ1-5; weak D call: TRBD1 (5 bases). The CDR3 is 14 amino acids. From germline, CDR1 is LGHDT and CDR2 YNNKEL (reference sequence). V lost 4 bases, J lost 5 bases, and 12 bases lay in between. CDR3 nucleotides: TGTGCCAGCAGCCGGGGGACCGTTGATCAGCCCCAGCATTTT. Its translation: CASSRGTVDQPQHF.

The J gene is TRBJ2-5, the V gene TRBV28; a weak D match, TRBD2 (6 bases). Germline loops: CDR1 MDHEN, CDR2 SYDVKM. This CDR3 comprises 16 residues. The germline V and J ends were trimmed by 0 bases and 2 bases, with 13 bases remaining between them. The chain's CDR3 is CASSLWRGWTQETQYF. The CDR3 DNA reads TGTGCCAGCAGTTTATGGCGGGGTTGGACTCAAGAGACCCAGTACTTC. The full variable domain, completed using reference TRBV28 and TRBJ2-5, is DVKVTQSSRYLVKRTGEKVFLECVQDMDHENMFWYRQDPGLGLRLIYFSYDVKMKEKGDIPEGYSVSREKKERFSLILESASTNQTSMYLCASSLWRGWTQETQYFGPGTRLLVL.

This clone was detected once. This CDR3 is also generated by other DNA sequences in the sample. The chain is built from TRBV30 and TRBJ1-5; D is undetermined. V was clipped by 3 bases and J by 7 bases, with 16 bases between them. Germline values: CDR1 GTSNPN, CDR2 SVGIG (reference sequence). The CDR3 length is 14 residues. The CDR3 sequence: CAWSAMTAGQPQHF. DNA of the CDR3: TGTGCCTGGAGCGCTATGACCGCCGGGCAGCCCCAGCATTTT.

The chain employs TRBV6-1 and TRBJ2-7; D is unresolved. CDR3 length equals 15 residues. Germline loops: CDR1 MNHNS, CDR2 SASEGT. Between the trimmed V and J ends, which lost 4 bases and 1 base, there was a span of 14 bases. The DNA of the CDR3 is TGTGCCAGCAGTGTTCAATTAGCCGATTCCTACGAGCAGTACTTC. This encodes CASSVQLADSYEQYF.

The CDR3 protein is CASSLAVDRASYGYTF. CDR3 sequence (DNA): TGCGCCAGCAGCTTGGCCGTGGACAGGGCAAGCTATGGCTACACCTTC. This rearrangement joins TRBV5-1 to TRBJ1-2; 8 nucleotides match TRBD1. The CDR3 covers 16 residues. With V trimmed by 0 bases and J by 4 bases, 8 bases remained unmatched. Germline V gene sequence: CDR1 SGHRS, CDR2 YFSETQ.

In DNA form, the CDR3 reads TGCGCCAGCAGCTCCGGGCCAAACTCTGGAAACACCATATATTTT. It yields the protein CASSSGPNSGNTIYF. The rearrangement uses TRBV5-1 and TRBJ1-3; D is unclear. The germline gives CDR1 SGHRS, CDR2 YFSETQ. The V end was cut by 3 bases, the J end by 0 bases, with 10 bases between. This CDR3 is built from 15 residues.

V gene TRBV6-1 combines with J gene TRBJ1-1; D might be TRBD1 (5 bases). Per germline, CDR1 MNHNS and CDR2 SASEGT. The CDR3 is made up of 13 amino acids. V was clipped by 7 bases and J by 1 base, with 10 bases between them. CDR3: CASITDRNTEAFF. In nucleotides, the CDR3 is TGTGCCAGCATTACCGACAGGAACACTGAAGCTTTCTTT.

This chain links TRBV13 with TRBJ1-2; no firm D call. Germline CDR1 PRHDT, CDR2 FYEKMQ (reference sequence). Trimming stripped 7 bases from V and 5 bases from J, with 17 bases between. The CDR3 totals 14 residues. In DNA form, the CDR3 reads TGTGCCAGCACGAAAAAGGACCAGTATTATGGCTACACCTTC. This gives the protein CASTKKDQYYGYTF. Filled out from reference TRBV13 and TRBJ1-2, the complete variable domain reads AAGVIQSPRHLIKEKRETATLKCYPIPRHDTVYWYQQGPGQDPQFLISFYEKMQSDKGSIPDRFSAQQFSDYHSELNMSSLELGDSALYFCASTKKDQYYGYTFGSGTRLTVV.

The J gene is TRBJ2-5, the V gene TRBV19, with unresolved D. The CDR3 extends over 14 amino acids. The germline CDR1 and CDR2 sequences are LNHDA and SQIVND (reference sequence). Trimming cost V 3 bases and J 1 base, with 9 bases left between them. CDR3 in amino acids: CASSIQGIQETQYF. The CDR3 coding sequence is TGTGCCAGTAGTATCCAAGGGATCCAAGAGACCCAGTACTTC.

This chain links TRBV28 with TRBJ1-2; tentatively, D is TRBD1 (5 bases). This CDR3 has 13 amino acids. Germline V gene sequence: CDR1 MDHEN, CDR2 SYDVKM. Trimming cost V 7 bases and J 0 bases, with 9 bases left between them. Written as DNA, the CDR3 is TGTGCCAGCATCGCGACAGCTAACTATGGCTACACCTTC. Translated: CASIATANYGYTF.

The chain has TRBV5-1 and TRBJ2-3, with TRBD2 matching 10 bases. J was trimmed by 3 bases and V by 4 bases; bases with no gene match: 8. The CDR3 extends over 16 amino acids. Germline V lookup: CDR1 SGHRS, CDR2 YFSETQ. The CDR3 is CASSTSLAGSTDTQYF. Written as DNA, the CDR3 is TGCGCCAGCAGCACCTCACTAGCGGGGAGTACAGATACGCAGTATTTT. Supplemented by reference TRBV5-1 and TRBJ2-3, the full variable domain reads KAGVTQTPRYLIKTRGQQVTLSCSPISGHRSVSWYQQTPGQGLQFLFEYFSETQRNKGNFPGRFSGRQFSNSRSEMNVSTLELGDSALYLCASSTSLAGSTDTQYFGPGTRLTVL.